The clone carrying this T cell receptor (beta chain) was seen more than once but under ten times. Its antigen remains unknown. Using its own MiXCR run on the multiplex PCR reads, TCRdb lists one record per CDR3 protein. Among about 46,000 distinct CDR3 sequences listed, under 30% were seen once. The data derive from a study of breast tumors, draining lymph nodes, adjacent tissues. General observations from the study: Luminal-like breast cancer showed significantly greater tumor-nontumor repertoire similarity than basal-like breast cancer did. Tumor TCR diversity was below lymph nodes but above nontumor tissue. That most tumor T cells come from lymph nodes remained unproven.

This CDR3 comprises 12 residues. V dropped 6 bases and J dropped 2 bases, with 6 bases sitting between them. CDR1 MNHEY and CDR2 SVGEGT come from the germline V gene. The sample taken for sequencing was breast tumor tissue. The source is a female donor with breast cancer. Some clones in this sample may be carry-over from other donors' samples. The chain links TRBV6-2 or TRBV6-3 to TRBJ2-3; D gene unclear. The DNA of the CDR3 is TGTGCCAGCAGGCTCGACACAGATACGCAGTATTTT. Its translation: CASRLDTDTQYF.